Listed here are 9 T cell receptor beta chains from one sample, sequenced in a study of OX40 agonist ivuxolimab in advanced cancers. TCRdb's table, derived via immunoSEQ multiplex PCR, lists solely in-frame clones and lacks some. Among over 85,000 clones, roughly 87% were seen once, and the ten largest hold less than 0.3%. The input for sequencing was CD4+ or CD8+ T cells sorted from blood, taken in a trial of the OX40 agonist ivuxolimab. The receptors were sampled from an adult with an advanced solid tumor such as melanoma, head and neck, liver or kidney cancer.

The V and J genes are TRBV10-3 and TRBJ1-2; weak D call: TRBD1 (5 bases). V lost 4 bases to trimming and J lost 3 bases, with 9 bases between them. Per germline, CDR1 ENHRY and CDR2 SYGVKD. This CDR3 has 13 residues. The CDR3 spells CAISGMTDYGYTF. In DNA form, the CDR3 reads TGTGCCATCAGTGGGATGACAGACTATGGCTACACCTTC.

This clone occurred a few times. The V and J genes are TRBV6-1 and TRBJ1-2; a weak D match, TRBD1 (5 bases). The CDR3 length is 13 residues. V was clipped by 6 bases and J by 3 bases, with 11 bases between them. Germline V gene data show CDR1 as MNHNS and CDR2 as SASEGT. CDR3 DNA sequence: TGTGCCAGCAGCGTTGACAGAGACTATGGCTACACCTTC. As protein: CASSVDRDYGYTF.

This chain joins TRBV5-4 and TRBJ1-4; 8 bases fit TRBD1. In germline, CDR1 is SGHNT, CDR2 YYREEE (reference sequence). With 0 bases clipped from V and 2 bases from J, the junction kept 6 bases outside the gene matches. The CDR3 totals 17 residues. The CDR3 region is CASSLDGTGRTNEKLFF. The CDR3 DNA follows: TGTGCCAGCAGCTTGGACGGGACAGGAAGGACTAATGAAAAACTGTTTTTT.

This chain links TRBV19 with TRBJ1-2, with 9 bases matching TRBD1. CDR1 LNHDA and CDR2 SQIVND come from the germline V gene (reference sequence). The ends lost 4 bases at V and 2 bases at J; junction bases unmatched: 2. This CDR3 comprises 14 residues. CDR3 coding DNA: TGTGCCAGTAGTAGGGGGACAGGGAACTATGGCTACACCTTC. This translates into CASSRGTGNYGYTF.

CDR3 sequence reads: CASSSRNYGYTF. In DNA, the CDR3 is TGTGCCAGCAGCTCGCGCAACTATGGCTACACCTTC. The chain links TRBV11-2 to TRBJ1-2; D remains unclear. Per germline, CDR1 SGHAT and CDR2 FQNNGV. The CDR3 is 12 residues long. V lost 4 bases and J lost 2, with 5 bases in between.

The chain joins TRBV4-3 to TRBJ1-1; the match to TRBD1 covers 10 bases. V shed 2 bases and J 5 bases; nucleotides not matched to a gene: 8. Germline values: CDR1 LGHNA, CDR2 YSLEER. The CDR3 runs 16 residues. The chain's CDR3 is CASSQTDRGLGTEAFF. For the CDR3, the DNA is TGCGCCAGCAGCCAAACCGACAGGGGGCTGGGGACTGAAGCTTTCTTT.

The chain joins TRBV4-2 to TRBJ1-2; D is unresolved. V dropped 3 bases and J dropped 4 bases, with 18 bases sitting between them. This CDR3 comprises 16 residues. Germline V gene lookup returns CDR1 LGHNA and CDR2 YNFKEQ. The CDR3 here is CASSQELGLVGYGYTF. The CDR3 nucleotides are TGTGCCAGCAGCCAGGAGCTCGGTCTCGTTGGCTATGGCTACACCTTC.

This chain joins TRBV5-5 and TRBJ1-5; D might be TRBD1 (6 bases). The CDR3 covers 16 residues. Germline V gene sequence: CDR1 SGHKS, CDR2 YYEKEE (reference sequence). The germline V and J ends were trimmed by 2 bases and 0 bases, with 12 bases remaining between them. The CDR3 loop reads CASSLQTGISNQPQHF. The CDR3 coding sequence is TGTGCCAGCAGCTTACAAACAGGGATTAGCAATCAGCCCCAGCATTTT.

The chain employs TRBV23-1 and TRBJ1-2, with D possibly matching TRBD1 (6 bases). TRBV23-1 is placed among ORFs of uncertain function. V dropped 0 bases and J dropped 1 base, with 21 bases sitting between them. This CDR3 has 19 residues. The CDR3 nucleotides read TGCGCCAGCAGTCAATCGAAAACTCGGACAGCGACACTTAACTATGGCTACACCTTC. This gives the protein CASSQSKTRTATLNYGYTF.